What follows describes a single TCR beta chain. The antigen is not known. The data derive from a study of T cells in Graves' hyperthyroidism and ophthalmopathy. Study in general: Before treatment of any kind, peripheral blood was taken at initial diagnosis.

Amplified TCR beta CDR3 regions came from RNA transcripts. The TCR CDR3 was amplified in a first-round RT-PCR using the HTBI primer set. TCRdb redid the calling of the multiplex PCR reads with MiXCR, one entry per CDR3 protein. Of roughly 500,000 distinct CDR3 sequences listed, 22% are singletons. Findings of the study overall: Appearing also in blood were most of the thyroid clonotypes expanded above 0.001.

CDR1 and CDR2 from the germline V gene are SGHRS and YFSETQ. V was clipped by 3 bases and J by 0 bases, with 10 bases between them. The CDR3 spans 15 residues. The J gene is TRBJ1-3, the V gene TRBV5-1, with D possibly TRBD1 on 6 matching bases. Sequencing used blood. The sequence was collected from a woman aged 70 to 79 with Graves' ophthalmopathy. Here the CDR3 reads CASSSSGVSGNTIYF. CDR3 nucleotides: TGCGCCAGCAGCTCATCAGGGGTCTCTGGAAACACCATATATTTT.